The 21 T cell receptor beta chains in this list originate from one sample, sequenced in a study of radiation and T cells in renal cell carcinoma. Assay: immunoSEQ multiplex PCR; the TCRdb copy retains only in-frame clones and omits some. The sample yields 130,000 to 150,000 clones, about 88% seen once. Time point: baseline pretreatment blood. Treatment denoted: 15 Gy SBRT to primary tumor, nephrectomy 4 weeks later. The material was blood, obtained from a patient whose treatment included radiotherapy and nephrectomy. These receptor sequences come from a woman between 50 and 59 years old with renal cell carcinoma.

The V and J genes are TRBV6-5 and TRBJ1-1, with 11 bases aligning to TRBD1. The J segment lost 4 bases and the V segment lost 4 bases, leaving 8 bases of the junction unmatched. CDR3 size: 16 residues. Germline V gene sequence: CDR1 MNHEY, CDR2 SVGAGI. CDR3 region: CASSFRDRGIPTEAFF. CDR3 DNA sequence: TGTGCCAGCAGTTTCCGGGACAGGGGGATTCCCACTGAAGCTTTCTTT.

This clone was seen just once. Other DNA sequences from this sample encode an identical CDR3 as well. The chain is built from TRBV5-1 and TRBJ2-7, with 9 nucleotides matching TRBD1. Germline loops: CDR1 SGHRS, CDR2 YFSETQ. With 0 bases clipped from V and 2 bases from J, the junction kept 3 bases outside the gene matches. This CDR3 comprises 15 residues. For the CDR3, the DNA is TGCGCCAGCAGCTTGGCGGGGACAGGGCCCTACGAGCAGTACTTC. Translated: CASSLAGTGPYEQYF.

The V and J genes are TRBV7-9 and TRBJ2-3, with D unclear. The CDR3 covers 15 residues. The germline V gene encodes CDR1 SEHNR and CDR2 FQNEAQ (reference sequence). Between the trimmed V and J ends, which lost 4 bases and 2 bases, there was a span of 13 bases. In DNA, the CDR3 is TGTGCCAGCAGCTCCGAGCAGGTTATCACAGATACGCAGTATTTT. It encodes CASSSEQVITDTQYF. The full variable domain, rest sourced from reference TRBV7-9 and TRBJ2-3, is DTGVSQNPRHKITKRGQNVTFRCDPISEHNRLYWYRQTLGQGPEFLTYFQNEAQLEKSRLLSDRFSAERPKGSFSTLEIQRTEQGDSAMYLCASSSEQVITDTQYFGPGTRLTVL.

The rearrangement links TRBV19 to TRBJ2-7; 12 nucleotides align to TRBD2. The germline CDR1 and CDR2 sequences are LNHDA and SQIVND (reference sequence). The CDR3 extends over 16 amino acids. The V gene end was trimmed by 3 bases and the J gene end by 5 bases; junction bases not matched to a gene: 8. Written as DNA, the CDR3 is TGTGCCAGTAGTATTATGTTGGCTAGCGGGGGGGACGAGCAGTACTTC. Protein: CASSIMLASGGDEQYF.

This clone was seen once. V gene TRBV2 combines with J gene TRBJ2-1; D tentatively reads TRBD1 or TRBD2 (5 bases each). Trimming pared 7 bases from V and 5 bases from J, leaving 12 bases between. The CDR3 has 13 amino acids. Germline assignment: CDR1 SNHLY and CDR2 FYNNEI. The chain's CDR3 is CASTRDEHNEQFF. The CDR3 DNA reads TGTGCCAGCACCCGGGACGAACACAATGAGCAGTTCTTC.

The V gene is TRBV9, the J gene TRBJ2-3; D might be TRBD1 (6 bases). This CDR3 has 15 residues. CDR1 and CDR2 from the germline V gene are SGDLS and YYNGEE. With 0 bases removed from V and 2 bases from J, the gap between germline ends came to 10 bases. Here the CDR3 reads CASSVVKGDTDTQYF. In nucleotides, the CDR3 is TGTGCCAGCAGCGTAGTGAAGGGGGACACAGATACGCAGTATTTT. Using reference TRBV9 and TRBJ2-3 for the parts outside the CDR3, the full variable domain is DSGVTQTPKHLITATGQRVTLRCSPRSGDLSVYWYQQSLDQGLQFLIQYYNGEERAKGNILERFSAQQFPDLHSELNLSSLELGDSALYFCASSVVKGDTDTQYFGPGTRLTVL.

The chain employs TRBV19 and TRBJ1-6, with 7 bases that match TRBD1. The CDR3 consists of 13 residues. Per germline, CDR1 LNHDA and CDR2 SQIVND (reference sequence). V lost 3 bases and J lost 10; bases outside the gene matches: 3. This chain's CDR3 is CASSMEGASPLHF. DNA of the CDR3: TGTGCCAGTAGTATGGAGGGGGCCTCACCCCTCCACTTT.

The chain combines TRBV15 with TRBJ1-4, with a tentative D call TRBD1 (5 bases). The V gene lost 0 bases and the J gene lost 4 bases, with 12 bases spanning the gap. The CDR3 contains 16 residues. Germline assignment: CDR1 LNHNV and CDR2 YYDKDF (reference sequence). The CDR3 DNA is TGTGCCACCAGCAGAGATCGGCAGGGAGTTAATGAAAAACTGTTTTTT. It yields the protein CATSRDRQGVNEKLFF.

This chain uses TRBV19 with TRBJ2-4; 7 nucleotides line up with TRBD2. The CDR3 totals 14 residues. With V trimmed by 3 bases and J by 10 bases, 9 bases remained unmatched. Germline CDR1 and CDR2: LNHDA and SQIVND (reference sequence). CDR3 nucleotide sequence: TGTGCCAGTAGTATTAGTCGGGGGACTAAGATTCAGTACTTC. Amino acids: CASSISRGTKIQYF.

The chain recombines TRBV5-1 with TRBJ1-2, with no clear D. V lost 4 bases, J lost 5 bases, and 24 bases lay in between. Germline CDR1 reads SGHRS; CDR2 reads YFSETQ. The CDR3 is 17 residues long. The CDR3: CASSPRAGSAWIYGYTF. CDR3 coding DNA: TGCGCCAGCAGCCCTAGAGCCGGGAGCGCGTGGATATATGGCTACACCTTC.

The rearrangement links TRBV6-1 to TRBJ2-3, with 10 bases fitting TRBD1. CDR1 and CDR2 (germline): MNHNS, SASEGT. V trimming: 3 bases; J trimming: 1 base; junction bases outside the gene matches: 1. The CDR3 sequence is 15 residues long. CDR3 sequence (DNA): TGTGCCAGCAGTGAGGGGACAGGGGGCACAGATACGCAGTATTTT. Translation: CASSEGTGGTDTQYF.

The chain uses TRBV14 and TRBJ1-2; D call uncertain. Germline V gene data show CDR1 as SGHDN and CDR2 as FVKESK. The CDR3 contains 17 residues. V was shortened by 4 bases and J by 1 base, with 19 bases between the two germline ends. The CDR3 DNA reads TGTGCCAGCAGCCCCACACTCACCCCAACCATTAACTATGGCTACACCTTC. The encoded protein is CASSPTLTPTINYGYTF.

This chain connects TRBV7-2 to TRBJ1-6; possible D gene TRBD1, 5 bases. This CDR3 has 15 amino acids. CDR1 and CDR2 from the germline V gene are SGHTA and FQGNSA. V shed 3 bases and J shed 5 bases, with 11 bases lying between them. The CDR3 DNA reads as TGTGCCAGCAGCTTTGCAGGGAATAATAATTCACCCCTCCACTTT. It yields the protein CASSFAGNNNSPLHF.

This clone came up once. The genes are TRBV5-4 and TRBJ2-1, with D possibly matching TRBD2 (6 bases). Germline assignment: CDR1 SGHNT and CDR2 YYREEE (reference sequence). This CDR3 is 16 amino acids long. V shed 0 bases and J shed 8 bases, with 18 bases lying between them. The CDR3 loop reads CASSLGRLLGGDEQFF. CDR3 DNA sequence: TGTGCCAGCAGCTTGGGAAGGTTGCTGGGGGGAGATGAGCAGTTCTTC.

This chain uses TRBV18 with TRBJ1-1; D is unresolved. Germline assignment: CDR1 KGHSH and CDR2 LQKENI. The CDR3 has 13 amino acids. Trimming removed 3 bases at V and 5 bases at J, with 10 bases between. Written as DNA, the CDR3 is TGTGCCAGCTCACCTAGGACGGGAACTGAAGCTTTCTTT. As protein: CASSPRTGTEAFF.

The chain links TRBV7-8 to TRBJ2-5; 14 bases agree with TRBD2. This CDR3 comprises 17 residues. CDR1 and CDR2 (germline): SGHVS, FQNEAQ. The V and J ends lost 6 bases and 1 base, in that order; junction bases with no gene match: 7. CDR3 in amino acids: CASRRTSGGPGQETQYF. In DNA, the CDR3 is TGTGCCAGCAGGAGGACTAGCGGGGGGCCGGGCCAAGAGACCCAGTACTTC.

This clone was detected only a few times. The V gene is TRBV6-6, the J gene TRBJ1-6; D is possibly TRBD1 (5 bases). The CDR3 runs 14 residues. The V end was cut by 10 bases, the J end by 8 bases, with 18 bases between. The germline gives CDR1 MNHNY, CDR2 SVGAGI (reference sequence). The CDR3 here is CATALGVVDSPLHF. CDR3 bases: TGTGCCACAGCTCTAGGGGTGGTTGATTCACCCCTCCACTTT.

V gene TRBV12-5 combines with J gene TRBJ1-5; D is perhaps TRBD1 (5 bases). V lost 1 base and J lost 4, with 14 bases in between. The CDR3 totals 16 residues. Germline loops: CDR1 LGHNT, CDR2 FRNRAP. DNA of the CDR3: TGTGCTAGTGGTTTGGGCGGTGGGGGGTGGAATCAGCCCCAGCATTTT. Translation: CASGLGGGGWNQPQHF.

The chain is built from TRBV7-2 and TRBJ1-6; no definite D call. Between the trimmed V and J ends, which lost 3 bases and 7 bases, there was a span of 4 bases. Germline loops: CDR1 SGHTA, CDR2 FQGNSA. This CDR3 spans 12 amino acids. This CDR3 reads CASSFRNSPLHF. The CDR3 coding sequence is TGTGCCAGCAGCTTTAGGAATTCACCCCTCCACTTT.

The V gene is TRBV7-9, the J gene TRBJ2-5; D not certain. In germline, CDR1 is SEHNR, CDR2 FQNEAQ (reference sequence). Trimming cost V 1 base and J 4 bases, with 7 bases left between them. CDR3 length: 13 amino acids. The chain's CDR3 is CASSLGVLETQYF. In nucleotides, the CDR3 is TGTGCCAGCAGCTTAGGGGTTTTAGAGACCCAGTACTTC.

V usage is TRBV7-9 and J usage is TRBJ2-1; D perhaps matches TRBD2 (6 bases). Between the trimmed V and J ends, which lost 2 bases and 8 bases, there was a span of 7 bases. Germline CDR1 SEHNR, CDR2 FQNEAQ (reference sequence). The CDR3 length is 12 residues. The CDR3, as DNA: TGTGCCAGCAGCTTATTAGCGGATGAGCAGTTCTTC. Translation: CASSLLADEQFF.